In its sample, the clone carrying this T cell receptor (beta chain) was seen a few times. This may be a read error: a much more frequent sequence differs by one nucleotide. cDNA specific to TCR beta was made from 450 to 650 ng of total RNA, with a constant-region primer employed for priming. Sequencing libraries for TCR beta derived from three nested multiplex PCR rounds that used slightly modified ARM-PCR. Amplification in the first two PCR rounds was performed using TRBV1-TRBV30 forward primers and a C-beta reverse primer for 9 to 11 cycles each. TCRdb independently ran MiXCR on the multiplex PCR reads; one entry per CDR3 protein. The table shows 150,000 to 200,000 distinct CDR3 sequences, with 85% occurring only once. This entry comes from a study of tumor-infiltrating lymphocytes in primary liver carcinoma. This CDR3 spans 15 amino acids. CDR1 is LGHNA and CDR2 is YNFKEQ in the germline V gene.

The source material, roughly 18-30 mg of unsorted bulk tissue, was used to co-extract RNA and DNA. Resecting the tumor surgically was how the patients' primary liver carcinoma was treated. This clonotype was sampled from a man aged 35 to 55 with primary liver carcinoma and hepatitis B virus infection. Sequencing used tumor tissue from primary liver carcinoma. The chain employs TRBV4-2 and TRBJ1-1; 7 bases align to TRBD1. CDR3 coding DNA: TGTGTCAGCAGCGAAGCCGGGACAGAGAACACTGAAGCTTTCTTT. This sequence encodes CVSSEAGTENTEAFF.